These 26 T cell receptor beta chains were sequenced from one sample in a study of PD-1 blockade in classical Hodgkin lymphoma. Every patient experienced relapse after autologous stem cell transplantation, and brentuximab vedotin exposure varied. Clones were read by immunoSEQ multiplex PCR, and TCRdb kept only the in-frame ones, dropping some. Of 70,000 or so clones detected, 71% appear once; the ten largest clones hold 7% to 10%. The sequencing here drew on peripheral blood mononuclear cells (PBMCs), taken before the second cycle of nivolumab. The receptors derive from a human donor with classical Hodgkin lymphoma.

The rearrangement joins TRBV6-5 to TRBJ1-5, with D unclear. The CDR3 has 13 residues. Trimming stripped 4 bases from V and 4 bases from J, with 8 bases between. CDR1 is MNHEY, CDR2 SVGAGI, per germline. CDR3 loop: CASSSQENQPQHF. The DNA for the CDR3 is TGTGCCAGCAGTTCCCAGGAGAATCAGCCCCAGCATTTT.

This clone was observed a handful of times. The genes are TRBV7-9 and TRBJ2-5; D remains ambiguous. Germline V gene data show CDR1 as SEHNR and CDR2 as FQNEAQ (reference sequence). This CDR3 spans 11 amino acids. Trimming removed 5 bases at V and 2 bases at J, with 3 bases between. Here the CDR3 DNA reads TGTGCCAGCAGCGTTCAAGAGACCCAGTACTTC. It specifies CASSVQETQYF.

The chain uses TRBV5-1 and TRBJ2-7; 7 bases map to TRBD1. The CDR3 is 13 residues long. The germline CDR1 and CDR2 sequences are SGHRS and YFSETQ. V lost 4 bases to trimming and J lost 3 bases; unmatched junction nucleotides: 4. CDR3 sequence: CASSRDSFYEQYF. Written as DNA, the CDR3 is TGCGCCAGCAGCCGGGACAGTTTCTACGAGCAGTACTTC.

A single count supports this clone. The chain is built from TRBV11-2 and TRBJ2-7, with no clear D. Germline V lookup: CDR1 SGHAT, CDR2 FQNNGV. Trimming cost V 5 bases and J 2 bases, with 13 bases left between them. This CDR3 is built from 14 residues. The DNA of the CDR3 is TGTGCCAGCAGCCTCACCGGGCCGACCTACGAGCAGTACTTC. It yields the protein CASSLTGPTYEQYF.

V and J are TRBV9 and TRBJ2-2; 7 positions match TRBD2. CDR3 size: 14 residues. V trimming: 5 bases; J trimming: 9 bases; junction bases outside the gene matches: 10. CDR1 is SGDLS, CDR2 YYNGEE, per germline. CDR3 nucleotides: TGTGCCAGCAGACCAGCTAGCGGCCACCGGGAGCTGTTTTTT. It codes for CASRPASGHRELFF.

This clone has at least ten counts. CDR3 sequence reads: CAWESLDEQFF. In nucleotides, the CDR3 is TGTGCCTGGGAATCACTTGATGAGCAGTTCTTC. This sequence joins TRBV30 and TRBJ2-1; D remains ambiguous. CDR3 length: 11 residues. Looked up from germline, CDR1 is GTSNPN and CDR2 is SVGIG (reference sequence). The V end lost 5 bases, the J end lost 8 bases, and 10 bases lay between the germline ends.

The chain links TRBV13 to TRBJ2-7; 10 bases line up with TRBD1. Germline V lookup: CDR1 PRHDT, CDR2 FYEKMQ (reference sequence). This CDR3 region has 16 residues. V shed 5 bases and J 1 base; nucleotides not matched to a gene: 8. The chain's CDR3 is CASSTPPGQGSYEQYF. In nucleotides, the CDR3 is TGTGCCAGCAGCACCCCGCCGGGACAGGGGTCCTACGAGCAGTACTTC.

The CDR3 coding sequence is TGTGCCAGCAGTCCGATTAGGGTGTCTAATGAAAAACTGTTTTTT. Translation gives CASSPIRVSNEKLFF. The J gene is TRBJ1-4, the V gene TRBV28; no definite D call. CDR3 length: 15 residues. Trimming removed 5 bases at V and 3 bases at J, with 13 bases between. Germline V lookup: CDR1 MDHEN, CDR2 SYDVKM.

This clone occurred a few times. The rearrangement uses TRBV5-1 and TRBJ2-5; D uncertain. The CDR3 length is 14 residues. The germline V gene encodes CDR1 SGHRS and CDR2 YFSETQ. Trimming stripped 4 bases from V and 1 base from J, with 11 bases between. The CDR3 spells CASSITGSQETQYF. In nucleotides, the CDR3 is TGCGCCAGCAGCATCACCGGGTCCCAAGAGACCCAGTACTTC.

The chain has TRBV5-5 and TRBJ1-2; D perhaps matches TRBD1 (6 bases). Germline-derived CDR1 and CDR2 are SGHKS and YYEKEE (reference sequence). This CDR3 is 15 amino acids long. The V gene lost 3 bases and the J gene lost 2 bases, with 14 bases spanning the gap. CDR3 region: CASSWGAWSNYGYTF. As DNA, the CDR3 is TGTGCCAGCAGCTGGGGGGCATGGTCGAACTATGGCTACACCTTC.

This clone was recorded a few times. CDR3 region: CASSYRWSSGNTIYF. In DNA, the CDR3 is TGTGCCAGCAGTTACCGGTGGAGCTCTGGAAACACCATATATTTT. This rearrangement joins TRBV6-5 to TRBJ1-3; D is unresolved. Germline V gene data show CDR1 as MNHEY and CDR2 as SVGAGI. V lost 2 bases and J 0 bases, leaving 8 bases between the germline ends. This CDR3 region has 15 residues.

This rearrangement joins TRBV5-1 to TRBJ1-1; D gene ambiguous. The germline V gene has CDR1 SGHRS and CDR2 YFSETQ. Trimming pared 4 bases from V and 1 base from J, leaving 8 bases between. This CDR3 comprises 13 residues. In nucleotides, the CDR3 is TGCGCCAGCAGCCCCACAGAGAACACTGAAGCTTTCTTT. Amino acids: CASSPTENTEAFF. Together with reference TRBV5-1 and TRBJ1-1, the CDR3 gives the full variable domain: KAGVTQTPRYLIKTRGQQVTLSCSPISGHRSVSWYQQTPGQGLQFLFEYFSETQRNKGNFPGRFSGRQFSNSRSEMNVSTLELGDSALYLCASSPTENTEAFFGQGTRLTVV.

The chain carries TRBV27 and TRBJ1-1; 7 bases match TRBD1. This CDR3 is 14 amino acids long. V was clipped by 2 bases and J by 5 bases; unmatched bases: 5. Per germline, CDR1 MNHEY and CDR2 SMNVEV (reference sequence). This chain's CDR3 is CASSLRGPETEAFF. Here the CDR3 DNA reads TGTGCCAGCAGTTTAAGGGGGCCGGAAACTGAAGCTTTCTTT.

The chain has TRBV18 and TRBJ1-1; 8 bases agree with TRBD1. CDR3 length equals 15 residues. Germline V gene data show CDR1 as KGHSH and CDR2 as LQKENI. The V and J ends lost 6 bases and 8 bases, in that order; junction bases with no gene match: 14. The CDR3: CASSPMGQAAVEAFF. The CDR3 nucleotides read TGTGCCAGCTCCCCCATGGGACAGGCGGCCGTGGAAGCTTTCTTT.

The chain combines TRBV5-4 with TRBJ1-2; 7 bases fit TRBD1. V gave up 3 bases and J gave up 4 bases; unmatched junction bases: 18. The CDR3 spans 18 residues. Germline V gives CDR1 SGHNT, CDR2 YYREEE (reference sequence). The CDR3 region has the DNA TGTGCCAGCAGCTCCCTGGGACAGTTGAGCCCCACTGGCTATGGCTACACCTTC. This gives the protein CASSSLGQLSPTGYGYTF.

The CDR3 reads CASSPQGGDEKLFF. The CDR3 nucleotides read TGCGCCAGCAGCCCACAGGGGGGGGATGAAAAACTGTTTTTT. The chain is built from TRBV5-1 and TRBJ1-4; 8 bases match TRBD1. The CDR3 length is 14 residues. In germline, CDR1 is SGHRS, CDR2 YFSETQ. After removal of 4 bases from V and 6 bases from J, the junction contained 5 bases not matched to a gene. The whole variable domain, filled in from reference TRBV5-1 and TRBJ1-4, reads KAGVTQTPRYLIKTRGQQVTLSCSPISGHRSVSWYQQTPGQGLQFLFEYFSETQRNKGNFPGRFSGRQFSNSRSEMNVSTLELGDSALYLCASSPQGGDEKLFFGSGTQLSVL.

V and J are TRBV5-1 and TRBJ1-1, with D hard to call. The CDR3 is made up of 14 amino acids. Trimming cost V 2 bases and J 0 bases, with 8 bases left between them. In germline, CDR1 is SGHRS, CDR2 YFSETQ. The chain's CDR3 is CASSLNTVNTEAFF. CDR3 nucleotides: TGCGCCAGCAGCTTAAATACAGTGAACACTGAAGCTTTCTTT.

The V call is TRBV10-2, the J call TRBJ2-4; TRBD1 might be the D (5 bases). The V gene lost 6 bases and the J gene lost 6 bases, with 12 bases spanning the gap. The CDR3 covers 13 residues. The V gene's germline CDR1 is WSHSY and CDR2 SAAADI. This chain's CDR3 is CASSDQGTNIQYF. The CDR3, as DNA: TGCGCCAGCAGCGATCAGGGAACAAACATTCAGTACTTC.

The chain uses TRBV19 and TRBJ1-4; D might be TRBD1 (5 bases). The CDR3 spans 14 residues. Trimming stripped 6 bases from V and 8 bases from J, with 16 bases between. The germline CDR1 and CDR2 sequences are LNHDA and SQIVND (reference sequence). CDR3 coding DNA: TGTGCCAGTAGGTTTCAGGGAGAAGCAGAAAAACTGTTTTTT. This codes for CASRFQGEAEKLFF.

The chain is built from TRBV28 and TRBJ2-1, with 9 bases identical to TRBD1. V trimming: 2 bases; J trimming: 12 bases; junction bases outside the gene matches: 11. CDR3 length: 15 amino acids. Per germline, CDR1 MDHEN and CDR2 SYDVKM. CDR3 DNA sequence: TGTGCCAGCAGTTTACCGGGACAGGGAGGAGGGGGGCAGTTCTTC. Translating gives CASSLPGQGGGGQFF.

The rearrangement uses TRBV6-6 and TRBJ1-1; D not certain. Looked up from germline, CDR1 is MNHNY and CDR2 is SVGAGI (reference sequence). The V end was cut by 7 bases, the J end by 0 bases, with 6 bases between. CDR3 length: 12 residues. CDR3 amino acids: CASTEMNTEAFF. In DNA, the CDR3 is TGTGCCAGCACGGAGATGAACACTGAAGCTTTCTTT.

CDR3 loop: CASSRSDGYEQYF. The CDR3 bases are TGCGCCAGCAGCCGGTCGGACGGCTACGAGCAGTACTTC. This chain links TRBV4-1 with TRBJ2-7; D gene ambiguous. V was cut by 4 bases and J by 3 bases, with 10 bases left in between. The CDR3 covers 13 residues. Germline CDR1 MGHRA, CDR2 YSYEKL.

The chain carries TRBV4-1 and TRBJ1-4; D might be TRBD1 (6 bases). The length of the CDR3 is 15 residues. Trimming removed 6 bases from V and 8 bases from J, with 19 bases in between. Germline CDR1 MGHRA, CDR2 YSYEKL. This CDR3 reads CASSRIRGRREKLFF. CDR3 DNA: TGCGCCAGCAGTCGCATCAGGGGCAGGAGGGAAAAACTGTTTTTT.

This clone was seen only a few times. The V call is TRBV13, the J call TRBJ1-2; D is ambiguous. The CDR3 is 11 amino acids. Trimming cost V 6 bases and J 6 bases, with 8 bases left between them. Germline assignment: CDR1 PRHDT and CDR2 FYEKMQ (reference sequence). The CDR3 DNA reads TGTGCCAGCAGGGGAGAGAATGGCTACACCTTC. Translated, it gives CASRGENGYTF. Looking up the rest from reference TRBV13 and TRBJ1-2 gives the full variable domain: AAGVIQSPRHLIKEKRETATLKCYPIPRHDTVYWYQQGPGQDPQFLISFYEKMQSDKGSIPDRFSAQQFSDYHSELNMSSLELGDSALYFCASRGENGYTFGSGTRLTVV.

The gene calls are TRBV27 and TRBJ2-7, with a possible D match to TRBD2 (5 bases). From germline, CDR1 is MNHEY and CDR2 SMNVEV (reference sequence). With 2 bases removed from V and 1 base from J, the gap between germline ends came to 9 bases. The CDR3 length is 14 residues. The CDR3 coding sequence is TGTGCCAGCAGTTTAGGCAGGACTTCCTACGAGCAGTACTTC. This codes for CASSLGRTSYEQYF.

The genes are TRBV2 and TRBJ1-2, with D perhaps TRBD1 (6 bases). There are 14 residues in the CDR3. Trimming removed 4 bases from V and 5 bases from J, with 14 bases in between. Germline CDR1 SNHLY, CDR2 FYNNEI. The CDR3 DNA sequence: TGTGCCAGCAGTGGCGGGGGGCAGTGGTATGGCTACACCTTC. This sequence encodes CASSGGGQWYGYTF.